The clone carrying this T cell receptor (beta chain) showed up just a few times. Germline loops: CDR1 SGDLS, CDR2 YYNGEE. V was clipped by 0 bases and J by 0 bases; unmatched bases: 3. There are 16 residues in the CDR3. This sample stems from a study of read filtering for tumor transcriptome and immune sequencing. From about 400 ng of RNA, a library with molecular barcoded alpha/delta and beta/gamma adaptors was made. TCRdb processed the reads anew with MiXCR; each CDR3 protein has one entry. Here the sample spans around 50,000 distinct CDR3 sequences, approximately 22% being singletons. The chain has TRBV9 and TRBJ1-5, with 7 bases that match TRBD1. Material: a population of CD138-negative cells sorted from bone marrow. This TCR came from a donor at least 40 years old with multiple myeloma. The DNA for the CDR3 is TGTGCCAGCAGCGTAGCGACAGGGTATAGCAATCAGCCCCAGCATTTT. It yields the protein CASSVATGYSNQPQHF.